This entry describes one T cell receptor beta chain. The data stem from a study of preoperative IRX-2 immunotherapy in early breast cancer. This table comes from immunoSEQ multiplex PCR, and its TCRdb copy is limited to in-frame clones, with some not included. The table includes around 34,000 clones, roughly 95% detected once. Treatment described: preoperative locoregional IRX-2 cytokine immunotherapy. Samples came from a phase Ib trial of preoperative locoregional IRX-2 cytokine immunotherapy. Trimming removed 5 bases from V and 4 bases from J, with 15 bases in between. The CDR3 runs 14 residues. From germline, CDR1 is SGHDT and CDR2 YYEEEE.

This sequence originates from a human donor with breast cancer. The sample was taken from a patient treated with IRX-2 immunotherapy. The chain carries TRBV5-6 and TRBJ1-2, with TRBD1 as a possible D gene (6 bases). CDR3 protein: CASSFDRYSYGYTF. DNA of the CDR3: TGTGCCAGCAGTTTTGACAGGTATTCCTATGGCTACACCTTC.